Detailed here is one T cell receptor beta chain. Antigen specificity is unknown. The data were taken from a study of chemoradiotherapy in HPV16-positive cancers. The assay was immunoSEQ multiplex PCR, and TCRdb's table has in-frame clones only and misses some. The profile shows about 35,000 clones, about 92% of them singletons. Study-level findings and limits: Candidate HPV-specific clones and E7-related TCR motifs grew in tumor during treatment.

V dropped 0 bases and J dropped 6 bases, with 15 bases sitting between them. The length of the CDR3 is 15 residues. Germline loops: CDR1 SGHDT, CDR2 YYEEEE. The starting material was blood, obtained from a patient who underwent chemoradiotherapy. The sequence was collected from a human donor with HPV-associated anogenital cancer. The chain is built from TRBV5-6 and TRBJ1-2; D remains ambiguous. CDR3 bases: TGTGCCAGCAGCTTGGAGGGCGAATTCTGGGATGGCTACACCTTC. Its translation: CASSLEGEFWDGYTF.